These T cell receptor beta chains were read from a single sample in a study of control samples from healthy donors and cancer patients. This table comes from immunoSEQ multiplex PCR, and its TCRdb copy is limited to in-frame clones, with some not included. The sample records roughly 84,000 clones, 91% being singletons. Sequencing input: blood. The receptors here all came from a man aged 45-65 years in good health. Both conserved end residues are part of each CDR3. The order of the fields is D gene, J gene, V gene, clone size, CDR3 DNA, CDR3 protein. D genes are given only for firm matches. Clone size is shown for a subset of rows, as once, few, many or a class of expanded clone.

D gene: -
J gene: TRBJ2-7
V gene: TRBV4-1
clone size: -
CDR3 DNA: TGCGCCAGCAGCCCGGGACCGGTTTACGAGCAGTACTTC
CDR3 protein: CASSPGPVYEQYF

D gene: -
J gene: TRBJ1-3
V gene: TRBV18
clone size: -
CDR3 DNA: TGTGCCAGCTCCCCTACTCCTGATTTCTCTGGAAACACCATATATTTT
CDR3 protein: CASSPTPDFSGNTIYF

D gene: -
J gene: TRBJ1-3
V gene: TRBV3-1/TRBV3-2
clone size: -
CDR3 DNA: TGTGCCAGCAGCTACTCTGGAAACACCATATATTTT
CDR3 protein: CASSYSGNTIYF

D gene: -
J gene: TRBJ1-1
V gene: TRBV11-2
clone size: -
CDR3 DNA: TGTGCCAGCAGCCAAAAGGGGCAGGGTCCCACTGAAGCTTTCTTT
CDR3 protein: CASSQKGQGPTEAFF

D gene: TRBD1
J gene: TRBJ1-1
V gene: TRBV5-5
clone size: -
CDR3 DNA: TGTGCCAGCAGCTTTCAGGGGGCGCGAACTGAAGCTTTCTTT
CDR3 protein: CASSFQGARTEAFF

D gene: -
J gene: TRBJ1-1
V gene: TRBV6-5
clone size: -
CDR3 DNA: TGTGCCAGCAGGTCCCTCAAGACGGAGAACACTGAAGCTTTCTTT
CDR3 protein: CASRSLKTENTEAFF

D gene: -
J gene: TRBJ1-2
V gene: TRBV11-2
clone size: -
CDR3 DNA: TGTGCCAGCAGCTTAGATCTAAGTGGAGTCAGCTACGGGGGCTACACCTTC
CDR3 protein: CASSLDLSGVSYGGYTF

D gene: -
J gene: TRBJ1-1
V gene: TRBV10-3
clone size: -
CDR3 DNA: TGTGCCATCAGTGAAGCAACTGGGAACACTGAAGCTTTCTTT
CDR3 protein: CAISEATGNTEAFF

D gene: -
J gene: TRBJ2-5
V gene: TRBV11-2
clone size: -
CDR3 DNA: TGTGCCAGCAGCTTCCGGGGGGCGGACGAGACCCAGTACTTC
CDR3 protein: CASSFRGADETQYF

D gene: -
J gene: TRBJ1-1
V gene: TRBV6-6
clone size: once
CDR3 DNA: TGTGCCAGCAGCCTAAGGAGTTTGAACACTGAAGCTTTCTTT
CDR3 protein: CASSLRSLNTEAFF

D gene: -
J gene: TRBJ2-7
V gene: TRBV18
clone size: -
CDR3 DNA: TGTGCCAGCTCACCACCGATAGGGACGGCCACCTACGAGCAGTACTTC
CDR3 protein: CASSPPIGTATYEQYF

D gene: -
J gene: TRBJ2-7
V gene: TRBV7-9
clone size: -
CDR3 DNA: TGTGCCAGCAGCCCCACGGGGCCGACGGCCCGCCACGAGCAGTACTTC
CDR3 protein: CASSPTGPTARHEQYF

D gene: TRBD1
J gene: TRBJ2-5
V gene: TRBV29-1
clone size: -
CDR3 DNA: TGCAGCGTTGGAATACAGGGGAGAGGGGAGACCCAGTACTTC
CDR3 protein: CSVGIQGRGETQYF

D gene: -
J gene: TRBJ2-2
V gene: TRBV12-3/TRBV12-4
clone size: -
CDR3 DNA: TGTGCCAGCACCTACACCGGGGAGCTGTTTTTT
CDR3 protein: CASTYTGELFF

D gene: -
J gene: TRBJ1-2
V gene: TRBV6-1
clone size: -
CDR3 DNA: TGTGCCAGCAGTGAAGCGAGCTATGGCTACACCTTC
CDR3 protein: CASSEASYGYTF

D gene: -
J gene: TRBJ1-1
V gene: TRBV15
clone size: -
CDR3 DNA: TGTGCCACCAGCAGAGAGGGCAGGGCCGCTTTCTTT
CDR3 protein: CATSREGRAAFF

D gene: -
J gene: TRBJ1-1
V gene: TRBV25-1
clone size: -
CDR3 DNA: TGTGCCAGCGTTAGGAACACTGAAGCTTTCTTT
CDR3 protein: CASVRNTEAFF

D gene: -
J gene: TRBJ1-2
V gene: TRBV12-3/TRBV12-4
clone size: -
CDR3 DNA: TGTGCCAGCAGTTCGGCCCTGAGTGGCTACACCTTC
CDR3 protein: CASSSALSGYTF

D gene: -
J gene: TRBJ1-1
V gene: TRBV19
clone size: -
CDR3 DNA: TGTGCCAGTAGTATCGGGGGGAACACTGAAGCTTTCTTT
CDR3 protein: CASSIGGNTEAFF

D gene: -
J gene: TRBJ1-1
V gene: TRBV29-1
clone size: -
CDR3 DNA: TGCAGCGCCCAGCCTATGAACACTGAAGCTTTCTTT
CDR3 protein: CSAQPMNTEAFF

D gene: -
J gene: TRBJ2-7
V gene: TRBV21-1
clone size: -
CDR3 DNA: TGTGCCAGTCTCTACGAGCAGTACTTC
CDR3 protein: CASLYEQYF

D gene: -
J gene: TRBJ2-5
V gene: TRBV3-1/TRBV3-2
clone size: once
CDR3 DNA: TGTGCCAGCAGCCAAGAGGAGACCCAGTACTTC
CDR3 protein: CASSQEETQYF

D gene: -
J gene: TRBJ2-1
V gene: TRBV5-5
clone size: -
CDR3 DNA: TGTGCCAGCAGCTCGTGGCGTGCGGGGACTTACAATGAGCAGTTCTTC
CDR3 protein: CASSSWRAGTYNEQFF

D gene: -
J gene: TRBJ1-4
V gene: TRBV24-1
clone size: -
CDR3 DNA: TGTGCCACCAGTGATTCCGACAGGAATGATGAAAAACTGTTTTTT
CDR3 protein: CATSDSDRNDEKLFF

D gene: -
J gene: TRBJ2-2
V gene: TRBV6-5
clone size: -
CDR3 DNA: TGTGCCAGCAGTTCGGCAGTTTTCACCGGGGAGCTGTTTTTT
CDR3 protein: CASSSAVFTGELFF

D gene: -
J gene: TRBJ1-5
V gene: TRBV5-1
clone size: few
CDR3 DNA: TGCGCCAGCAGCGTGGCTCCCAATAGCAATCAGCCCCAGCATTTT
CDR3 protein: CASSVAPNSNQPQHF

D gene: -
J gene: TRBJ2-7
V gene: TRBV5-1
clone size: -
CDR3 DNA: TGCGCCAGCAGCTTGAGAGGGGAATTGGCTAATGAGCAGTACTTC
CDR3 protein: CASSLRGELANEQYF

D gene: TRBD2
J gene: TRBJ2-1
V gene: TRBV24-1
clone size: -
CDR3 DNA: TGTGCCACCAGTGATTTCCTAGCGGGGGACAATGAGCAGTTCTTC
CDR3 protein: CATSDFLAGDNEQFF

D gene: -
J gene: TRBJ1-6
V gene: TRBV7-2
clone size: -
CDR3 DNA: TGTGCCAGCAGCTTAGAGTTAGGGGATTTCTATAATTCACCCCTCCACTTT
CDR3 protein: CASSLELGDFYNSPLHF

D gene: -
J gene: TRBJ2-3
V gene: TRBV7-9
clone size: -
CDR3 DNA: TGTGCCAGCAGCCCACGACAGGTTAGCACAGATACGCAGTATTTT
CDR3 protein: CASSPRQVSTDTQYF

D gene: -
J gene: TRBJ2-7
V gene: TRBV7-8
clone size: -
CDR3 DNA: TGTGCCAGCAGCTTAGTACTTGCACCTCCTTACTTC
CDR3 protein: CASSLVLAPPYF

D gene: TRBD1
J gene: TRBJ1-5
V gene: TRBV3-1/TRBV3-2
clone size: once
CDR3 DNA: TGTGCCAGCAGCGAAACAGGGGGTAGCAATCAGCCCCAGCATTTT
CDR3 protein: CASSETGGSNQPQHF

D gene: -
J gene: TRBJ1-3
V gene: TRBV6-5
clone size: -
CDR3 DNA: TGTGCCAGCAGTCCGGGAGGGTACTCTGGAAACACCATATATTTT
CDR3 protein: CASSPGGYSGNTIYF

D gene: -
J gene: TRBJ1-2
V gene: TRBV2
clone size: once
CDR3 DNA: TGTGCCAGCAGTGATGGGGTGGGTGGCTACACCTTC
CDR3 protein: CASSDGVGGYTF

D gene: -
J gene: TRBJ1-5
V gene: TRBV5-1
clone size: -
CDR3 DNA: TGCGCCAGCAGCTTACAGGCGGGGGTCAATCAGCCCCAGCATTTT
CDR3 protein: CASSLQAGVNQPQHF

D gene: -
J gene: TRBJ1-1
V gene: TRBV13
clone size: -
CDR3 DNA: TGTGCCAGCAGCTTCGGGGGGCCTCGCACTGAAGCTTTCTTT
CDR3 protein: CASSFGGPRTEAFF

D gene: -
J gene: TRBJ1-2
V gene: TRBV18
clone size: -
CDR3 DNA: TGTGCCAGCTCACAAGACGGACCTAACTATGGCTACACCTTC
CDR3 protein: CASSQDGPNYGYTF

D gene: -
J gene: TRBJ1-2
V gene: TRBV5-1
clone size: -
CDR3 DNA: TGCGCCAGCAGCCCAGCCCTCTATGGCTACACCTTC
CDR3 protein: CASSPALYGYTF